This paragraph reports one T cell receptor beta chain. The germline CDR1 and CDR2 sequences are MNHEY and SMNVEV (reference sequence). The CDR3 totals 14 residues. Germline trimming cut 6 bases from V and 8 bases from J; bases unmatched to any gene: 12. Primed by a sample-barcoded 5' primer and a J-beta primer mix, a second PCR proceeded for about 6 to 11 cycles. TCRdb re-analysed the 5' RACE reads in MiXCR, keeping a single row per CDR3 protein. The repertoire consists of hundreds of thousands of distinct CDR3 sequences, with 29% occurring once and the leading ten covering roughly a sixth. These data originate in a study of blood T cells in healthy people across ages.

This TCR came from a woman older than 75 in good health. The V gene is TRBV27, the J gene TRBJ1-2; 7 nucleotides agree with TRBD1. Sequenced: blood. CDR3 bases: TGTGCCAGCAGGCACAGGGGTGACGTCCGGGGCTACACCTTC. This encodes CASRHRGDVRGYTF.